The subject of this entry is one T cell receptor beta chain. MiXCR, applied by TCRdb to the RACE reads, yields one record per CDR3 protein. The sample has fewer than 350,000 distinct CDR3 sequences, roughly 8% seen once; the top ten hold approximately 1.2%. This record belongs to a study of human T cells and chemical hapten exposure. Background on the study: There were weekly diphenylcyclopropenone doses to the scalp for patients throughout the approximately 24-week study. Upper back patch tests used 0.01% DPC, scored after 6 days. Patients, largely female, had alopecia areata, totalis or universalis.

Germline CDR1 reads DFQATT; CDR2 reads SNEGSKA (reference sequence). V was shortened by 0 bases and J by 4 bases, with 12 bases between the two germline ends. CDR3 length equals 14 residues. Time point given: pre-sensitization, week 0. Regarding treatment: therapeutic diphenylcyclopropenone sensitization with weekly scalp DPC. Ahead of applying each patch test, blood was sampled. Specimen: whole blood, collected in connection with sensitization to the hapten diphenylcyclopropenone (DPC). The chain uses TRBV20-1 and TRBJ1-2; a possible D gene is TRBD1 (5 bases). This TCR was sampled from a man between 18 and 35 years old with alopecia areata. Some clones in this sample may be carry-over from other donors' samples. The CDR3 DNA is TGCAGTGCTAGAGAGGGCAGGGTAGGCTATGGCTACACCTTC. Translating gives CSAREGRVGYGYTF.